Listed below are T cell receptor beta chains from one sample, sequenced in a study of cytomegalovirus exposure and HLA in healthy donors. Assay: immunoSEQ multiplex PCR; the TCRdb copy retains only in-frame clones and omits some. The sample contains 120,000 to 150,000 clones, about 75% of which appear only once. Sequencing was done on a sample of PBMCs. The receptors stem from a male donor in good health and CMV-seronegative. CDR3s include the opening cysteine and the closing phenylalanine or tryptophan. A D gene is named only where the DNA matches it firmly. Expanded clones are given a class, and other clones once, few, many or no size at all.

d_call,v_call,clone_size,j_call,cdr3_length,cdr3_aa,cdr3_nt
-,TRBV15,once,TRBJ1-2,14,CATSREGLPGGYTF,TGTGCCACCAGCAGAGAGGGGCTCCCGGGTGGCTACACCTTC
TRBD1,TRBV30,-,TRBJ2-5,16,CAWSVGTGGPEGTQYF,TGTGCCTGGAGTGTAGGGACAGGGGGCCCAGAGGGGACCCAGTACTTC
-,TRBV27,-,TRBJ1-2,15,CASSLSQGSGYGYTF,TGTGCCAGCAGTTTATCACAGGGATCGGGTTATGGCTACACCTTC
TRBD1,TRBV4-3,-,TRBJ2-1,14,CASSQGQGIHEQFF,TGCGCCAGCAGCCAGGGACAGGGAATTCATGAGCAGTTCTTC
-,TRBV20-1,few,TRBJ2-2,11,CSASLTGELFF,TGCAGTGCTAGTTTGACAGGGGAGCTGTTTTTT
TRBD2,TRBV11-3,few,TRBJ2-1,15,CASSTGTSGRAGQFF,TGTGCCAGCAGCACGGGGACTAGCGGGAGGGCAGGGCAGTTCTTC
-,TRBV19,-,TRBJ1-5,15,CASSLNRDSNQPQHF,TGTGCCAGTAGTCTGAACAGGGATAGCAATCAGCCCCAGCATTTT
-,TRBV2,-,TRBJ1-1,13,CAKRDTVNTEAFF,TGTGCCAAACGGGACACCGTGAACACTGAAGCTTTCTTT
TRBD1,TRBV25-1,few,TRBJ1-1,15,CASSEGQGIGTEAFF,TGTGCCAGCAGTGAGGGACAGGGTATAGGGACTGAAGCTTTCTTT
-,TRBV7-9,-,TRBJ1-3,18,CSSSYAGSEGRSGNTIYF,TGTTCCAGCAGCTACGCCGGGTCCGAGGGAAGGTCTGGAAACACCATATATTTT
-,TRBV5-4,-,TRBJ2-7,15,CASSILAGRSYEQYF,TGTGCCAGCTCAATCCTGGCAGGGCGGTCCTACGAGCAGTACTTC
-,TRBV5-1,-,TRBJ1-1,16,CASSLDPQGESTEAFF,TGCGCCAGCAGCTTGGACCCACAGGGTGAGAGTACTGAAGCTTTCTTT
-,TRBV7-6,-,TRBJ2-1,14,CASSLSNPYNEQFF,TGTGCCAGCAGCCTAAGCAACCCCTACAATGAGCAGTTCTTC
-,TRBV5-1,-,TRBJ2-1,15,CASSLGGRTYNEQFF,TGCGCCAGCAGCTTGGGGGGGAGGACCTACAATGAGCAGTTCTTC
-,TRBV2,-,TRBJ1-3,17,CASSEEEYLRNGNTIYF,TGTGCCAGCAGTGAAGAGGAATACCTGAGGAACGGAAACACCATATATTTT